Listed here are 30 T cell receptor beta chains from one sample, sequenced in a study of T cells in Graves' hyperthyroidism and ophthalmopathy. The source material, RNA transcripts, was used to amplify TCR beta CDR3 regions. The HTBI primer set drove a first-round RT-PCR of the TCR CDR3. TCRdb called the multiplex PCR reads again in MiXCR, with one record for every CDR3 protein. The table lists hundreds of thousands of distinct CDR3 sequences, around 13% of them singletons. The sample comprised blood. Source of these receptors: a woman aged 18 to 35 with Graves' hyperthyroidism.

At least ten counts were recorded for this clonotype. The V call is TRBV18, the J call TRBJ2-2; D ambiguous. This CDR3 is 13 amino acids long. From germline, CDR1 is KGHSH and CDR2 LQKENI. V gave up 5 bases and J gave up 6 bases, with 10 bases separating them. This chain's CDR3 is CASSGVKAGELFF. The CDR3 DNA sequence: TGTGCCAGCTCAGGCGTGAAGGCCGGGGAGCTGTTTTTT.

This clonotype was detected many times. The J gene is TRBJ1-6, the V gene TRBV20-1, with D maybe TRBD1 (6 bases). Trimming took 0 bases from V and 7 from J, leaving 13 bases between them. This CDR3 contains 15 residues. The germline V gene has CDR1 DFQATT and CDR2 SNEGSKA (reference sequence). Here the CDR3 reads CSARDRAGVNSPLHF. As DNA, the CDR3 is TGCAGTGCTAGAGATCGAGCAGGGGTAAATTCACCCCTCCACTTT.

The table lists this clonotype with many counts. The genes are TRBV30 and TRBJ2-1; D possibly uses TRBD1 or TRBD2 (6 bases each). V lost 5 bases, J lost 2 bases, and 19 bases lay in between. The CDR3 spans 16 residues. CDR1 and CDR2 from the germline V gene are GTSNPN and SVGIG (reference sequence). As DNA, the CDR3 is TGTGCCTGGGGGGGGCTGGAGGGCCGCACCTACAATGAGCAGTTCTTC. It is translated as CAWGGLEGRTYNEQFF.

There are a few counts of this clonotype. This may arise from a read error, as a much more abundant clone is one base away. CDR3 in DNA: TGTGCCTGGAAAAGGGTCGGGGGGTCAAATGAGCAGTTCTTC. Residues: CAWKRVGGSNEQFF. The V and J genes are TRBV30 and TRBJ2-1; the match to TRBD2 covers 7 bases. Trimming cost V 4 bases and J 7 bases; bases outside gene matches: 10. The germline V gene encodes CDR1 GTSNPN and CDR2 SVGIG (reference sequence). The CDR3 is 14 residues long.

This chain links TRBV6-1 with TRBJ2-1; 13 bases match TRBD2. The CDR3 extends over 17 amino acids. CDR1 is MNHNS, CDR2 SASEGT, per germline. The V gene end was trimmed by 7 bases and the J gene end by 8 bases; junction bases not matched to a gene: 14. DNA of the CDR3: TGTGCCAGCACTAGGACTAGCGGGAGTTTAGCAGGCTATGAGCAGTTCTTC. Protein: CASTRTSGSLAGYEQFF.

The CDR3 region is CASRMRVATNEKLFF. CDR3 DNA sequence: TGTGCCAGCAGGATGAGGGTTGCAACTAATGAAAAACTGTTTTTT. The rearrangement joins TRBV27 to TRBJ1-4, with D unresolved. Looked up from germline, CDR1 is MNHEY and CDR2 is SMNVEV (reference sequence). CDR3 length equals 15 residues. V lost 6 bases and J 0 bases, leaving 11 bases between the germline ends.

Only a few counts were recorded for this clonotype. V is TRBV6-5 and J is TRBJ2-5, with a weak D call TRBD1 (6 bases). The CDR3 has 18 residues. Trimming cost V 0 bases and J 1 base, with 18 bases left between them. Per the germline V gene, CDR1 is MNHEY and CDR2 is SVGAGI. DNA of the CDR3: TGTGCCAGCAGTTACTCCCCCGGGTGGGGGCGCTTCCAAGAGACCCAGTACTTC. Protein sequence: CASSYSPGWGRFQETQYF.

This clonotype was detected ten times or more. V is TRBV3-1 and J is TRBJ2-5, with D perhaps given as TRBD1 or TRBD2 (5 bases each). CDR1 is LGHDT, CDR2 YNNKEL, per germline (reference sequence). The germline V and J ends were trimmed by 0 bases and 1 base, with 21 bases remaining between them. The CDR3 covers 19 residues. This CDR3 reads CASSQEDLGYAGAQETQYF. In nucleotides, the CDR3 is TGTGCCAGCAGCCAAGAGGACCTGGGGTACGCCGGGGCCCAAGAGACCCAGTACTTC.

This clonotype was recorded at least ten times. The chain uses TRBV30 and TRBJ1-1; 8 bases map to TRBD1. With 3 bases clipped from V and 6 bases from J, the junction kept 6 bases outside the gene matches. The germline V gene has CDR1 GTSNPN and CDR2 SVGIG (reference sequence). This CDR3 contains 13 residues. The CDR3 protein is CAWRRQGFAEAFF. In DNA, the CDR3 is TGTGCCTGGAGGAGACAGGGGTTCGCTGAAGCTTTCTTT.

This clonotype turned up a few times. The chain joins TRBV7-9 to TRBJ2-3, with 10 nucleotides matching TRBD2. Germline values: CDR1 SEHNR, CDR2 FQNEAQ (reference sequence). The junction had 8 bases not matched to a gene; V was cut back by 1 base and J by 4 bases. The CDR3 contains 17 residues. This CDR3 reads CASSLDFVSGRADTQYF. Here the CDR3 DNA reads TGTGCCAGCAGCTTAGACTTTGTGAGCGGGAGGGCAGATACGCAGTATTTT.

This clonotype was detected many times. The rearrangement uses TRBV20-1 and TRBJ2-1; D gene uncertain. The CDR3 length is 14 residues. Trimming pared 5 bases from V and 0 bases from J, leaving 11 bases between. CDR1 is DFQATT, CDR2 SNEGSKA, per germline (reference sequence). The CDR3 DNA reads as TGCAGTGCTCCCGGACCGGCCTCCTACAATGAGCAGTTCTTC. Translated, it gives CSAPGPASYNEQFF.

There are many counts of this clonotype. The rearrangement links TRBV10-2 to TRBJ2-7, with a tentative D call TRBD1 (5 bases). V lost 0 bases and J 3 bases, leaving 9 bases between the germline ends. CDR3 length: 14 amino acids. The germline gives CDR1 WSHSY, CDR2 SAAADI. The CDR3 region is CASSESRVGYEQYF. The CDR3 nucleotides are TGCGCCAGCAGTGAGTCCAGGGTGGGCTACGAGCAGTACTTC.

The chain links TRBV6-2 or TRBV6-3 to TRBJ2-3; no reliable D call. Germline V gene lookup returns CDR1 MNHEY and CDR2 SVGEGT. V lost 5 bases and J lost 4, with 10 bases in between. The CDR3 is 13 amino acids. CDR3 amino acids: CASSPALPDTQYF. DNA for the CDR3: TGTGCCAGCAGTCCTGCTTTACCAGATACGCAGTATTTT.

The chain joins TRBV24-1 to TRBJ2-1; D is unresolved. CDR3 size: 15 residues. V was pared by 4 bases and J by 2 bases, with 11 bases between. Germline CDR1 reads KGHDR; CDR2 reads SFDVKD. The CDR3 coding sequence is TGTGCCACCAGTGACGTTAATCCCACCTACAATGAGCAGTTCTTC. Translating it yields CATSDVNPTYNEQFF.

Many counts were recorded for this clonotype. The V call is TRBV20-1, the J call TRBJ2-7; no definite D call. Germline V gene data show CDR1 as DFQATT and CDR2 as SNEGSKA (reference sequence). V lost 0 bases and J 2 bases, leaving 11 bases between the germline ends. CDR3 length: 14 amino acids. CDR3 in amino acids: CSARDRVRAYEQYF. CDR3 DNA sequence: TGCAGTGCTAGAGATCGTGTTCGGGCCTACGAGCAGTACTTC.

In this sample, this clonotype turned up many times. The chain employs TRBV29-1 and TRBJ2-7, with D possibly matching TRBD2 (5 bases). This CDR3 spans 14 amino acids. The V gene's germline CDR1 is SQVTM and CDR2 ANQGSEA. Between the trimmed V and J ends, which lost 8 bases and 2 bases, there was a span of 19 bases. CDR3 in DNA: TGCAGCATTGGTGGGGAGCTGAACACCTACGAGCAGTACTTC. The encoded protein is CSIGGELNTYEQYF.

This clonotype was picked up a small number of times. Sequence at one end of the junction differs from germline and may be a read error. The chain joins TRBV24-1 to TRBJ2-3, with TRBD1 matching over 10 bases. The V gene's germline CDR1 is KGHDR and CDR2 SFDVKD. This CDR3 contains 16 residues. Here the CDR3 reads CAASDPTGGAVDTQYF. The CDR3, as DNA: TGTGCCGCCAGTGATCCGACAGGGGGCGCGGTAGATACGCAGTATTTT.

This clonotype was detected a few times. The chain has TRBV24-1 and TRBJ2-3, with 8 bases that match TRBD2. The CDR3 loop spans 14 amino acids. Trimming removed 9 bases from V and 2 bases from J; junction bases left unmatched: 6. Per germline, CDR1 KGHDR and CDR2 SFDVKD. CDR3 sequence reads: CATRSGSLTDTQYF. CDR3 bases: TGTGCCACCCGGAGCGGGAGCCTCACAGATACGCAGTATTTT.

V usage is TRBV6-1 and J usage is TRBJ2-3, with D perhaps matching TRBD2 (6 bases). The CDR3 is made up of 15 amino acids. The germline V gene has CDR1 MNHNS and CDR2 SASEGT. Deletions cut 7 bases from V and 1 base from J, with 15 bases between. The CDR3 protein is CASTSPSGGTDTQYF. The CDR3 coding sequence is TGTGCCAGCACTTCCCCATCGGGAGGCACAGATACGCAGTATTTT.

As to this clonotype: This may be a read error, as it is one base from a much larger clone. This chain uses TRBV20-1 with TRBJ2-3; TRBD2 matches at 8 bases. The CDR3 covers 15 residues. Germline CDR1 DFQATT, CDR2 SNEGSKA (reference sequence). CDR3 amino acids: CSAASAGVGTGTQYF. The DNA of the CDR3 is TGCAGTGCTGCCTCAGCGGGAGTAGGCACAGGTACGCAGTATTTT.

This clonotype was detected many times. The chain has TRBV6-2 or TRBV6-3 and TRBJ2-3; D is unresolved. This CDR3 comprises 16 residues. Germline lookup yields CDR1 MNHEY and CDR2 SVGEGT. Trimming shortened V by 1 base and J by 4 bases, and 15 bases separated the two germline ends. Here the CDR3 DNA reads TGTGCCAGCAGTTACTATGGCCCGGAGCTCCCAGATACGCAGTATTTT. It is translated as CASSYYGPELPDTQYF.

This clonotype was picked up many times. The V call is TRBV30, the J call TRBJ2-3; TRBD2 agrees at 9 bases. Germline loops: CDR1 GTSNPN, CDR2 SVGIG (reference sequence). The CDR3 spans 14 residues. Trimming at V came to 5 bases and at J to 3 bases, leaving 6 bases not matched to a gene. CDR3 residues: CAWDSGSGTDTQYF. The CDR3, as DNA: TGTGCCTGGGATAGCGGGAGCGGAACAGATACGCAGTATTTT.

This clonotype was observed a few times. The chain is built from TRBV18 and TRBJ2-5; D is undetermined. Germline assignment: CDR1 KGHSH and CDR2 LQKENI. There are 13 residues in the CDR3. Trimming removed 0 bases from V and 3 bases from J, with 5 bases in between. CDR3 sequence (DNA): TGTGCCAGCTCACCACCGGCGGAAGAGACCCAGTACTTC. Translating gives CASSPPAEETQYF.

In DNA form, the CDR3 reads TGCGCCAGCAGTGAAAGACAGGGATCGCGTCCCGTCACTGAAGCTTTCTTT. It is translated as CASSERQGSRPVTEAFF. The rearrangement links TRBV10-1 to TRBJ1-1; 7 nucleotides match TRBD1. V lost 3 bases and J lost 4; bases outside the gene matches: 14. There are 17 residues in the CDR3. CDR1 is WNHNN, CDR2 SYGVQD, per germline (reference sequence).

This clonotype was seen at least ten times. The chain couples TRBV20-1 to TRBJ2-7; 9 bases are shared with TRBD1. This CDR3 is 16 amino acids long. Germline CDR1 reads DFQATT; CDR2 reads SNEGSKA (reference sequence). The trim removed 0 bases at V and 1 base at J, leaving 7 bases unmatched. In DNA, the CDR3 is TGCAGTGCTAGAGACCCTGGACAGGGGAGGTCCTACGAGCAGTACTTC. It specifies CSARDPGQGRSYEQYF.

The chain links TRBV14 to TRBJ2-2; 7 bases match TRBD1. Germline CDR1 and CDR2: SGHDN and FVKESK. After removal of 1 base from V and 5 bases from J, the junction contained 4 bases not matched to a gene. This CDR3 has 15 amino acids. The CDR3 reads CASSQGQGATGELFF. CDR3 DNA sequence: TGTGCCAGCAGCCAAGGACAGGGCGCGACCGGGGAGCTGTTTTTT.

CDR3 in amino acids: CARNEPTRDRGRRGTEAFF. DNA for the CDR3: TGTGCCAGAAACGAGCCTACCCGGGACAGGGGGCGCCGTGGCACTGAAGCTTTCTTT. V and J are TRBV6-2 or TRBV6-3 and TRBJ1-1; 12 positions agree with TRBD1. V dropped 9 bases and J dropped 4; count of bases not matched to a gene: 21. The CDR3 loop spans 19 amino acids. The V gene's germline CDR1 is MNHEY and CDR2 SVGEGT.

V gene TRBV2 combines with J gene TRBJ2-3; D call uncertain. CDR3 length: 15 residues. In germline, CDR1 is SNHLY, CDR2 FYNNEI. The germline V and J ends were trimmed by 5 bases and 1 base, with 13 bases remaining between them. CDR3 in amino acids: CASSYGRPRTDTQYF. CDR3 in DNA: TGTGCCAGCAGTTACGGGCGACCTCGCACAGATACGCAGTATTTT.

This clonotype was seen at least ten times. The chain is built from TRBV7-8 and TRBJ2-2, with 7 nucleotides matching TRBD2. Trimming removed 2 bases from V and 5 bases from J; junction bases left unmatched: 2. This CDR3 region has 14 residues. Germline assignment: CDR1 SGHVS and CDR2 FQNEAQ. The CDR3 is CASSLWGGTGELFF. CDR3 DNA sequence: TGTGCCAGCAGCTTATGGGGGGGGACCGGGGAGCTGTTTTTT.

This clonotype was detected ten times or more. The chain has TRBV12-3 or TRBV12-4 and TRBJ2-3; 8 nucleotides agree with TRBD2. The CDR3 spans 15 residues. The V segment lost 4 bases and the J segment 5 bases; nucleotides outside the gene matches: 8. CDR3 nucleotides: TGTGCCAGCAGTTCCCCGGGAGGGCATCAAGATACGCAGTATTTT. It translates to CASSSPGGHQDTQYF.